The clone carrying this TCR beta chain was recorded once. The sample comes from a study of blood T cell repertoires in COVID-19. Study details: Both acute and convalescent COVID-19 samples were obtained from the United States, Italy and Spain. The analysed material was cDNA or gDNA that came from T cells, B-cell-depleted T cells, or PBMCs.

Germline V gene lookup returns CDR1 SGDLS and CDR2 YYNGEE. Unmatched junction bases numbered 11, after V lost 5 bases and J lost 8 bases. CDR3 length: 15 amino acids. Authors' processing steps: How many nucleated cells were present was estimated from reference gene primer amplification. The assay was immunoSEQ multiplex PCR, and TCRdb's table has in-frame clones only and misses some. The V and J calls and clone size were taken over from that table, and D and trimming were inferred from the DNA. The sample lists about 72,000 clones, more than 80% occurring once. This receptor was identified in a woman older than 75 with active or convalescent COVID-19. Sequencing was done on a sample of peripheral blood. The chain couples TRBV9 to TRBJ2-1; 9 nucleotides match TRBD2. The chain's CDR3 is CASSRTGTSLDEQFF. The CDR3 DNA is TGTGCCAGCAGTCGAACCGGGACTAGCCTGGATGAGCAGTTCTTC.